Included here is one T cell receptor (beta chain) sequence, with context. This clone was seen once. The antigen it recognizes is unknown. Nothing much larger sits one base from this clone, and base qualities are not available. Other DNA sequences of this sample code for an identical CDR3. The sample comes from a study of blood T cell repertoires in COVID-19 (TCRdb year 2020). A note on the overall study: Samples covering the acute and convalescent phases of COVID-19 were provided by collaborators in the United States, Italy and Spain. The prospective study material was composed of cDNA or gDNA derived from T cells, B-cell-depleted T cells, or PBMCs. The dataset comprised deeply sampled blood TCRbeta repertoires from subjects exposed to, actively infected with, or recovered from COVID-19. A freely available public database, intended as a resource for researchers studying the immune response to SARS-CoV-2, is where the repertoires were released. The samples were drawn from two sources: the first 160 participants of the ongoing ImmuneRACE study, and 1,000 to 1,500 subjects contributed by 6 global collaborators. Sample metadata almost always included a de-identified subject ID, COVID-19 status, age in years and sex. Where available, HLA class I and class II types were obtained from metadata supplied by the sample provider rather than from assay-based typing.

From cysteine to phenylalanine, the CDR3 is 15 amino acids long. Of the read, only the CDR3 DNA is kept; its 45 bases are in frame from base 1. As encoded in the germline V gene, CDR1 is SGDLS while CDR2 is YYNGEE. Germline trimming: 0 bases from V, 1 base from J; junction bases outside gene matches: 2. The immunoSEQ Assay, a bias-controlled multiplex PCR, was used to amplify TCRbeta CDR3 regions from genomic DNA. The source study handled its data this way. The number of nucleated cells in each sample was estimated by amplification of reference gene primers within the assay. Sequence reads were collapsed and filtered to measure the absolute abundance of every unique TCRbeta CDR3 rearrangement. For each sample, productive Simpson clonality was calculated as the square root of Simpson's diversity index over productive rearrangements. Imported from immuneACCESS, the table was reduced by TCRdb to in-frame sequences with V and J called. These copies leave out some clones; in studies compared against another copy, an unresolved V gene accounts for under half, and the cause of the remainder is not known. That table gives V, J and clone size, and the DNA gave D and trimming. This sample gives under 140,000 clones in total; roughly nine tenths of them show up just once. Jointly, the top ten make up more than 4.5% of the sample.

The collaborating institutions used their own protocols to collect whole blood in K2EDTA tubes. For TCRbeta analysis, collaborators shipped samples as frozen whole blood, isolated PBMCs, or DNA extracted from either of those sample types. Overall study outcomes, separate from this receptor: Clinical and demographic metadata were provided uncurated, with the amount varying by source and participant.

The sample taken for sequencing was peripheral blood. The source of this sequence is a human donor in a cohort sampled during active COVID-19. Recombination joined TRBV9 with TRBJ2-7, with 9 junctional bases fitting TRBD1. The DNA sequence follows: TGTGCCAGCAGCGTAGCTGGGACAGGGTCCTACGAGCAGTACTTC. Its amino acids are CASSVAGTGSYEQYF.